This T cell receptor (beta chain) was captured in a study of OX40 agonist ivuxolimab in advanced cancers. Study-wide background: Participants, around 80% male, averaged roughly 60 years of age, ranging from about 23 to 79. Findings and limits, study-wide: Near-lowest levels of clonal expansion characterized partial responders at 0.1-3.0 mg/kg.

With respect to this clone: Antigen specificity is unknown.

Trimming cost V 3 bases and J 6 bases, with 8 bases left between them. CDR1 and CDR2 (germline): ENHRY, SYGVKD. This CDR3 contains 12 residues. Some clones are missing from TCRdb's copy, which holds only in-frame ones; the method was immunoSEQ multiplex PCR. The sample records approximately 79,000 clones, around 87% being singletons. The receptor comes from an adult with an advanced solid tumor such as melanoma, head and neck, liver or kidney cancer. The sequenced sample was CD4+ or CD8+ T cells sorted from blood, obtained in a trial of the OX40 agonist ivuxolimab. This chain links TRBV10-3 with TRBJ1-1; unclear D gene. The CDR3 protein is CAISDGLSEAFF. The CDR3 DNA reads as TGTGCCATCAGTGACGGGCTCTCTGAAGCTTTCTTT.